This TCR beta chain is drawn from a study of cytomegalovirus exposure and HLA in healthy donors. The PCR was carried out with 60 Vbeta primers and 13 Jbeta primers. Sequenced by immunoSEQ multiplex PCR; TCRdb stores in-frame clones only, minus some. This sample yields around 140,000 clones, of which 70% to 90% are seen a single time; about 1.5% belongs to the top ten. This clone occurred a few times. The antigen remains unidentified. Looked up from germline, CDR1 is SGHTA and CDR2 is FQGTGA. Germline trimming cut 6 bases from V and 2 bases from J; bases unmatched to any gene: 4. This CDR3 contains 15 residues. General study results and limits: Donor immune exposure was known only as CMV serostatus. Within the data, a cluster of highly shared sequence variants was likely a sequencing artifact. A later analysis showed that HLA-associated TCR beta chains had undergone more clonal expansion than equally common others. Previous analysis showed most TCR beta V segments were productive about 87% or about 30% of the time.

The rearrangement links TRBV7-3 to TRBJ2-3; 11 bases align to TRBD2. The receptor was isolated from a man aged 35-49 years in good health and CMV-seronegative. The specimen was PBMCs. CDR3 amino acids: CASSPLAGVTDTQYF. DNA for the CDR3: TGTGCCAGCAGTCCACTAGCGGGAGTCACAGATACGCAGTATTTT.